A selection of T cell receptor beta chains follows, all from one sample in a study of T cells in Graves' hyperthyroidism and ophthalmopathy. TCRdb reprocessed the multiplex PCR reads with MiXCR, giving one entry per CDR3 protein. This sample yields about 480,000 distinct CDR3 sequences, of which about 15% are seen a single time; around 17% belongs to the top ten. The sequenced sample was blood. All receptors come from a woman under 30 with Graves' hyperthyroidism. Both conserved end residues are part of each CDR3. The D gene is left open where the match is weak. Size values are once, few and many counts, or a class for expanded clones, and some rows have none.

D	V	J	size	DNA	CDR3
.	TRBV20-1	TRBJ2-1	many	TGCAGTGCTAACGAGAAAGGGTGGCGGGACTACAATGAGCAGTTCTTC	CSANEKGWRDYNEQFF
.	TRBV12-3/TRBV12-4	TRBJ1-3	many	TGTGCCAGCAGTTTAGTAAAATCTGGAAACACCATATATTTT	CASSLVKSGNTIYF
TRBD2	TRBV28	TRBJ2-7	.	TGTGCCAGCAGTTCTCTAGCGGGAGCAGGCGAGCAGTACTTC	CASSSLAGAGEQYF
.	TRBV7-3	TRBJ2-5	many	TGTGCCAGCAGCGCCAACGGGGGACCGGAGACCCAGTACTTC	CASSANGGPETQYF
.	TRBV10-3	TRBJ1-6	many	TGTGCCATCAGTGAGAGAGCGGGATCACCCCTCCACTTT	CAISERAGSPLHF
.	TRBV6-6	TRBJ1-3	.	TGTGCCAGCAGTTACTCAGGGGGAATCTCTGGAAACACCATATATTTT	CASSYSGGISGNTIYF
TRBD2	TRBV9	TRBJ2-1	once	TGCGCCAGCAGCTTGGCCGACGGCGGGAGTGAGCAGTTCTTC	CASSLADGGSEQFF
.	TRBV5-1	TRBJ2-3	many	TGCGCCAGCAGCACCAACACAGATACGCAGTATTTT	CASSTNTDTQYF
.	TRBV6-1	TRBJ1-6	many	TGTGCCAGCAGCCAATCCCCCGGTTTAGGTTTGGGTTCACCCCTCCACTTT	CASSQSPGLGLGSPLHF
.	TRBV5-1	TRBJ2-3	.	TGCGCCAGCAGAGGTTTGGGGGGACAGACAGATACGCAGTATTTT	CASRGLGGQTDTQYF
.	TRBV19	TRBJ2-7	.	TGTGCCAGTAGTGTAGGGACAAGATCCTACGAGCAGTACTTC	CASSVGTRSYEQYF
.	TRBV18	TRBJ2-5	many	TGTGCCAGCTTTGAGCAGAGGTTCGGAGAGACCCAGTACTTC	CASFEQRFGETQYF
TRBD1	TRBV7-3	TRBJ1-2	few	TGTGCCAGCAGGTCGACAGGGGAAAGGACGGCTGGCTACACCTTC	CASRSTGERTAGYTF
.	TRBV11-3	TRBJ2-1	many	TGTGCCAGCAGCTTAGCGACAGGTTACAATGAGCAGTTCTTC	CASSLATGYNEQFF
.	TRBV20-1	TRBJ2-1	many	TGCAGTGCTAGAGATTTTGGAGGAAACAATGAGCAGTTCTTC	CSARDFGGNNEQFF
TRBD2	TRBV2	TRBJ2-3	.	TGTGCCAGCAGTGTTGATAGCGGGAGAGGAACAGATACGCAGTATTTT	CASSVDSGRGTDTQYF
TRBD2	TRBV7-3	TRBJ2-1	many	TGTGCCAGCAGCTTCGGCGGGAGCCCTTACAATGAGCAGTTCTTC	CASSFGGSPYNEQFF
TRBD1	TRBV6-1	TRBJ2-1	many	TGTGCCAGCAGTGGAGAACCGGGACAGATATACAATGAGCAGTTCTTC	CASSGEPGQIYNEQFF
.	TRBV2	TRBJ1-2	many	TGTGCCAGAACCCCGCGGCAGGCTGAGGGCTACACCTTC	CARTPRQAEGYTF
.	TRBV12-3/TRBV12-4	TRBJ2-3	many	TGTGCCAGCAGCCCGGGCCCCGTGGGGGCAGATACGCAGTATTTT	CASSPGPVGADTQYF
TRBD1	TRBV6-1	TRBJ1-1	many	TGTGCCAGCAGAACCCGGACAGGCCTAGAAGCTTTCTTT	CASRTRTGLEAFF
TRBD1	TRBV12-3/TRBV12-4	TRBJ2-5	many	TGTGCCAGCAGCCCAGGACAGGGGTCATTTCAAGAGACCCAGTACTTC	CASSPGQGSFQETQYF
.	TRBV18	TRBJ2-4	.	TGTGCCAGCTCACCAACGGGACCCCAAAACATTCAGTACTTC	CASSPTGPQNIQYF
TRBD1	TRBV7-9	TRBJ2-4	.	TGTGCCAGCAGCCCCCCGGGACAGGGAGGCGGAGAGGACATTCAGTACTTC	CASSPPGQGGGEDIQYF
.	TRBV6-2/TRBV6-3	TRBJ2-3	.	TGTGCCAGCAGGCAACGGGCTAGCGCAGATACGCAGTATTTT	CASRQRASADTQYF
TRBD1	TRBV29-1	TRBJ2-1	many	TGCAGCGCTAGGACAGGGGAGTCGGGGGAGCAGTTCTTC	CSARTGESGEQFF